This T cell receptor (beta chain) came from a study of blood T cells in healthy people across ages. Study results and limitations: Fewer expanded clones and more diversity marked long-lived versus aged donors. A strong correlation between TCR beta diversity and naive T cell percentage was seen.

The CDR3 runs 16 residues. V was trimmed by 4 bases and J by 2 bases, leaving 15 bases between them. CDR1 and CDR2 from the germline V gene are MNHEY and SVGAGI. No fewer than 6.5 million PBMCs went into each sample. The total RNA that was extracted per sample amounted to at least 5 micrograms. Then a second PCR, running roughly 7 to 11 cycles, was carried out with a sample-barcoded 5' primer and a J-beta primer mix. MiXCR, applied by TCRdb to the 5' RACE reads, yields one record per CDR3 protein. This table has roughly 900,000 distinct CDR3 sequences, 45% to 50% appearing once. This clonotype was picked up a small number of times. What it recognizes is unknown.

The clonotype comes from a man aged 25 to 40 in good health. Sequencing input: blood. This sequence joins TRBV6-5 and TRBJ1-5, with a possible D match to TRBD1 (6 bases). The CDR3 spells CASSFGQPGGNQPQHF. The CDR3 nucleotides are TGTGCCAGCAGTTTCGGACAGCCCGGAGGCAATCAGCCCCAGCATTTT.